This T cell receptor (beta chain) stems from a study of neoadjuvant anti-PD-1 for oral cavity cancer. Time point: after neoadjuvant nivolumab, at surgical resection. Patients were newly diagnosed with stage II-IVA oral cavity squamous cell carcinoma without prior systemic or radiation treatment. Here immunoSEQ multiplex PCR was the method, and the copy in TCRdb shows in-frame clones only, minus some. Here the sample spans 9,500 to 13,000 clones, 63% being singletons. This receptor was taken from a person aged 35 to 85 with oral cavity squamous cell carcinoma. The sample consisted of tumor tissue, taken after nivolumab (anti-PD-1) treatment.

The DNA for the CDR3 is TGTGCCAGCAGCTCCGGACAGACCCACACAGATACGCAGTATTTT. Translated: CASSSGQTHTDTQYF. The chain combines TRBV11-2 with TRBJ2-3; maybe TRBD1 (6 bases). Per germline, CDR1 SGHAT and CDR2 FQNNGV. The germline V and J ends were trimmed by 4 bases and 2 bases, with 13 bases remaining between them. The CDR3 length is 15 residues.